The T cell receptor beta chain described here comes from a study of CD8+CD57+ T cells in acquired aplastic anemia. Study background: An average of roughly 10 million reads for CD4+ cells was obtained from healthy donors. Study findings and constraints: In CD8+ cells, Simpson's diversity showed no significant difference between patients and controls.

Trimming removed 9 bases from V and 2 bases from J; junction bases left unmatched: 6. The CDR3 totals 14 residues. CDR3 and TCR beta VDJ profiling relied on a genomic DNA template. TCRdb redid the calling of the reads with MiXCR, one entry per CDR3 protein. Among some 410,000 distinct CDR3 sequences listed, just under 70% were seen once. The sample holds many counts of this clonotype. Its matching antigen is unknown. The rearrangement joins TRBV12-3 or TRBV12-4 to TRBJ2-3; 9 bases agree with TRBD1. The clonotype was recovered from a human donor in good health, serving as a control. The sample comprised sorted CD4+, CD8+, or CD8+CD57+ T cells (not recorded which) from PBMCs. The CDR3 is CASGTGIITDTQYF. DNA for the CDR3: TGTGCCAGTGGGACAGGGATTATCACAGATACGCAGTATTTT.